This TCR beta chain was sequenced for a study of CD8+ T cells in alopecia areata. Notes on the study in general: Just one nonresponder means the tie between baseline CD8+ expansion and response stays uncertain. Scalp clonality decreased significantly with tofacitinib, and so did expanded CD8+ clones among the top 100.

This sample's treatment: oral pan-JAK inhibitor, 5-10 mg twice daily. It was from alopecia areata patients that lesional scalp punch biopsies and peripheral blood were collected. RNA was isolated and reverse transcribed to cDNA, the sequencing template. Libraries were prepared by immunoSEQ multiplex PCR; TCRdb keeps only in-frame clonotypes and omits some of them. Of about 170,000 clones listed, roughly 60% are singletons. On this clone itself: What it binds is not known.

The clonotype comes from a human donor with alopecia areata. The sample was CD4+ T cells sorted from blood, taken between weeks 55 and 65, from a patient treated with tofacitinib.

CDR3: CASSHRYRVEETQYF. CDR3 nucleotide sequence: TGTGCCAGCAGCCATCGTTATAGAGTAGAAGAGACCCAGTACTTC. The chain combines TRBV7-8 with TRBJ2-5; D is undetermined. The germline V gene encodes CDR1 SGHVS and CDR2 FQNEAQ. The CDR3 totals 15 residues. V was pared by 5 bases and J by 3 bases, with 16 bases between.